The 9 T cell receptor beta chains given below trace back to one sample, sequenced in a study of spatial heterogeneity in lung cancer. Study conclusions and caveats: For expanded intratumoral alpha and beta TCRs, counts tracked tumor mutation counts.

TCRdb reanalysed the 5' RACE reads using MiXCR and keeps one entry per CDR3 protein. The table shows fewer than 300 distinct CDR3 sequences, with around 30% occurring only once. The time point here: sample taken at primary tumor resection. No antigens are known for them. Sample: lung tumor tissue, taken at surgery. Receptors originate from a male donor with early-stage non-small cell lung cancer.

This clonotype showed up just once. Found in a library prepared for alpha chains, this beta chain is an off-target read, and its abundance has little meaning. DNA of the CDR3: TGTGCCTGGAGTGGACAGGGGTTCAACGGCTACACCTTC. This gives the protein CAWSGQGFNGYTF. V and J are TRBV30 and TRBJ1-2; 8 bases agree with TRBD1. Trimming took 1 base from V and 8 from J; bases not matched to a gene: 6. From germline, CDR1 is GTSNPN and CDR2 SVGIG (reference sequence). This CDR3 has 13 amino acids.

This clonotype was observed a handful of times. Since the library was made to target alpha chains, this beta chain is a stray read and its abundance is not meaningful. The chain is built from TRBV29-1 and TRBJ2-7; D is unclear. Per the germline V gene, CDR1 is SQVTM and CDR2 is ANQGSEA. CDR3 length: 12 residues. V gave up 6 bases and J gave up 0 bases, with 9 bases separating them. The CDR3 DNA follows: TGCAGCGTGCAGGTGAGCTCCTACGAGCAGTACTTC. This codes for CSVQVSSYEQYF.

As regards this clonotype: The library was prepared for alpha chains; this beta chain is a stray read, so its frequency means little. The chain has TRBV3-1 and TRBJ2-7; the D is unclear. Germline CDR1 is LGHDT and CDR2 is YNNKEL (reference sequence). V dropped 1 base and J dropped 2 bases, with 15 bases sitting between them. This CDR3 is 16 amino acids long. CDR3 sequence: CASSQVVNSDTYEQYF. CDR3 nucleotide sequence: TGTGCCAGCAGCCAAGTGGTGAATTCGGATACCTACGAGCAGTACTTC.

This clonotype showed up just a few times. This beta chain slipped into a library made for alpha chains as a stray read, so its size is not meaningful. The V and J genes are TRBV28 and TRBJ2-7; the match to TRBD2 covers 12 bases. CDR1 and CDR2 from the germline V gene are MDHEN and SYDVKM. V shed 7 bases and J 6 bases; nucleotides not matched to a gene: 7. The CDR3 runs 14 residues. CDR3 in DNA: TGTGCCAGCATCCCCGGACTAGCGGGATCCGAGCAGTACTTC. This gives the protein CASIPGLAGSEQYF. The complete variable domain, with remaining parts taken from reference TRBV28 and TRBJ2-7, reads DVKVTQSSRYLVKRTGEKVFLECVQDMDHENMFWYRQDPGLGLRLIYFSYDVKMKEKGDIPEGYSVSREKKERFSLILESASTNQTSMYLCASIPGLAGSEQYFGPGTRLTVT.

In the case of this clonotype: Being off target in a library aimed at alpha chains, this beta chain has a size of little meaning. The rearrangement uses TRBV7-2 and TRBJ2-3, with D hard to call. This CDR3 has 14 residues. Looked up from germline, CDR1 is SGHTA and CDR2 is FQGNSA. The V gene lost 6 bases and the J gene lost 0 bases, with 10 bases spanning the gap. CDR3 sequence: CASSSLPSTDTQYF. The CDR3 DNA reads TGTGCCAGCAGTTCTCTCCCTAGCACAGATACGCAGTATTTT.

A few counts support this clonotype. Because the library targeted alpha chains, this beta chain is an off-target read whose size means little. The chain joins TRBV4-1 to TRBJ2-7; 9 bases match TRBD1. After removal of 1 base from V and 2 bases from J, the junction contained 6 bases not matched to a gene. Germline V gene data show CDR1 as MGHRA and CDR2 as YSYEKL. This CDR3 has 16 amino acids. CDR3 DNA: TGCGCCAGCAGCCAAGGGGGGGACAGGGTAACCTACGAGCAGTACTTC. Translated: CASSQGGDRVTYEQYF.

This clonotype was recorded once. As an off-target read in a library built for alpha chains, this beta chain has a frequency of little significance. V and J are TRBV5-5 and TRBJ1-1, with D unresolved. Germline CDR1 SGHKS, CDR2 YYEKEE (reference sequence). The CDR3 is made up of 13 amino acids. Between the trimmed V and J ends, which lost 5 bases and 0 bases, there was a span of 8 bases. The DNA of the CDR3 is TGTGCCAGCAGACTCGACTTGAACACTGAAGCTTTCTTT. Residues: CASRLDLNTEAFF. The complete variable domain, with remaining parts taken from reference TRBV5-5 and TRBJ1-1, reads DAGVTQSPTHLIKTRGQQVTLRCSPISGHKSVSWYQQVLGQGPQFIFQYYEKEERGRGNFPDRFSARQFPNYSSELNVNALLLGDSALYLCASRLDLNTEAFFGQGTRLTVV.

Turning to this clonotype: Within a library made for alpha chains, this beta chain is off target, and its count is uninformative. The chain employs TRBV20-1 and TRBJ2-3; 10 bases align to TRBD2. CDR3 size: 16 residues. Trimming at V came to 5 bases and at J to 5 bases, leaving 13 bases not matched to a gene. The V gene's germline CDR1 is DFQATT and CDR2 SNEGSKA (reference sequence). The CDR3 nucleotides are TGCAGTGCTCCCGGCCAAACTAGCGGGAAGGGAGATACGCAGTATTTT. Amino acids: CSAPGQTSGKGDTQYF.

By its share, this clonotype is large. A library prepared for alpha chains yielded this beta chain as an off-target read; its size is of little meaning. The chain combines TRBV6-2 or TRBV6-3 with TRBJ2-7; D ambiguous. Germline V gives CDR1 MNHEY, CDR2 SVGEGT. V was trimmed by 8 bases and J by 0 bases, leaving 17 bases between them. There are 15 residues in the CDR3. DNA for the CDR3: TGTGCCAGCGGTACCGGGTCCCTTCTCTCCTACGAGCAGTACTTC. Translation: CASGTGSLLSYEQYF.